Listed here is a single T cell receptor beta chain. Its antigen remains unidentified. The V segment lost 4 bases and the J segment 5 bases; nucleotides outside the gene matches: 2. Germline V gives CDR1 MGHDK, CDR2 SYGVNS. The CDR3 contains 12 residues. TCRdb's copy holds only in-frame clones and misses some; the assay was immunoSEQ multiplex PCR. The repertoire includes approximately 17,000 clones, around 82% of them detected once, and about 14% sits in the top ten. CD4+ T cells from unexposed donors were obtained before the COVID-19 pandemic (2011-2018). The cells were cultured for over eight days before CD4+ T cells were isolated. Cultures held a few million PBMCs per well with roughly 10 IU/ml IL-2. These data originate in a study of CD4 T cells in relation to SARS-CoV-2 and coronaviruses. Regarding the study as a whole: About 65% of donors had memory CD4+ clonotypes crossrecognizing SARS-CoV-2 and common cold coronavirus spike.

The chain has TRBV25-1 and TRBJ2-7, with 7 bases matching TRBD1. This receptor was taken from a human donor in good health. The sequencing input was CD4+ T cells from PBMCs, cultured in vitro. In DNA form, the CDR3 reads TGTGCCAGCAGTGCAACAGGGGACGAGCAGTACTTC. Residues: CASSATGDEQYF.